Following are 31 T cell receptor beta chains from one sample sequenced in a study of T cell clonotyping in hematopoietic cell transplantation. Only in-frame clones appear in the TCRdb table, and some are missing; sequencing was by immunoSEQ multiplex PCR. The repertoire has roughly 14,000 clones, just over 85% of them found once; the top ten carry around 13%. Here the sequenced sample was PBMCs, taken 100 days after allogeneic stem cell transplant. Receptors originate from a male patient aged 50 to 59 who had an allogeneic stem cell transplant from an unrelated donor, so T cells may come from the graft donor. Some clones in this sample may be carry-over from other donors' samples.

CDR3: CASTFIETQYF. The CDR3 DNA reads as TGTGCCAGCACCTTTATAGAGACCCAGTACTTC. V usage is TRBV2 and J usage is TRBJ2-5; D gene unclear. The V end lost 7 bases, the J end lost 4 bases, and 7 bases lay between the germline ends. The CDR3 covers 11 residues. Per the germline V gene, CDR1 is SNHLY and CDR2 is FYNNEI.

The chain links TRBV5-1 to TRBJ2-7, with D possibly being TRBD1 or TRBD2 (5 bases each). Deletions cut 5 bases from V and 2 bases from J, with 14 bases between. The CDR3 length is 14 residues. Germline V CDR1 and CDR2: SGHRS, YFSETQ. CDR3 residues: CASRMEVGAYEQYF. The CDR3 DNA is TGCGCCAGCAGAATGGAGGTGGGGGCCTACGAGCAGTACTTC. The variable domain in full, with the rest retrieved from reference TRBV5-1 and TRBJ2-7, is KAGVTQTPRYLIKTRGQQVTLSCSPISGHRSVSWYQQTPGQGLQFLFEYFSETQRNKGNFPGRFSGRQFSNSRSEMNVSTLELGDSALYLCASRMEVGAYEQYFGPGTRLTVT.

The gene calls are TRBV5-1 and TRBJ1-2, with D perhaps TRBD1 (6 bases). The germline V gene encodes CDR1 SGHRS and CDR2 YFSETQ. Trimming took 2 bases from V and 4 from J, leaving 9 bases between them. This CDR3 region has 13 residues. The CDR3 DNA follows: TGCGCCAGCAGCTTTGAGGGGGTCTATGGCTACACCTTC. Translating it yields CASSFEGVYGYTF. Variable domain in full (rest from reference TRBV5-1 and TRBJ1-2): KAGVTQTPRYLIKTRGQQVTLSCSPISGHRSVSWYQQTPGQGLQFLFEYFSETQRNKGNFPGRFSGRQFSNSRSEMNVSTLELGDSALYLCASSFEGVYGYTFGSGTRLTVV.

The gene calls are TRBV7-2 and TRBJ1-1; D ambiguous. CDR1 and CDR2 (germline): SGHTA, FQGNSA. Between the trimmed V and J ends, which lost 0 bases and 1 base, there was a span of 6 bases. The CDR3 sequence is 14 residues long. CDR3 amino acids: CASSLAGRNTEAFF. The CDR3 coding sequence is TGTGCCAGCAGCTTAGCTGGCAGGAACACTGAAGCTTTCTTT.

The chain is built from TRBV10-3 and TRBJ2-7; D gene unclear. The germline V gene has CDR1 ENHRY and CDR2 SYGVKD. The CDR3 extends over 14 amino acids. V lost 4 bases and J lost 4, with 14 bases in between. The CDR3 spells CAISAGSYLYEQYF. As DNA, the CDR3 is TGTGCCATCAGTGCCGGATCCTACCTTTACGAGCAGTACTTC.

V and J are TRBV2 and TRBJ1-5; D gene uncertain. With 8 bases removed from V and 0 bases from J, the gap between germline ends came to 14 bases. This CDR3 spans 15 amino acids. Looked up from germline, CDR1 is SNHLY and CDR2 is FYNNEI. CDR3 DNA sequence: TGTGCCAGCCGGGCCCCTGGGAATAGCAATCAGCCCCAGCATTTT. This sequence encodes CASRAPGNSNQPQHF. Based on the CDR3 plus reference TRBV2 and TRBJ1-5, the full variable domain is EPEVTQTPSHQVTQMGQEVILRCVPISNHLYFYWYRQILGQKVEFLVSFYNNEISEKSEIFDDQFSVERPDGSNFTLKIRSTKLEDSAMYFCASRAPGNSNQPQHFGDGTRLSIL.

Only one count was recorded for this clone. The chain couples TRBV4-3 to TRBJ2-7; D not certain. Germline-derived CDR1 and CDR2 are LGHNA and YSLEER. This CDR3 comprises 15 residues. Trimming left V 0 bases short and J 1 base short, with 10 bases between. The CDR3 coding sequence is TGCGCCAGCAGCCAAGATCTAATGGGTTCCTACGAGCAGTACTTC. This sequence encodes CASSQDLMGSYEQYF.

The chain uses TRBV4-1 and TRBJ1-3, with unresolved D. CDR3 length equals 19 residues. Germline CDR1 and CDR2: MGHRA and YSYEKL. Deletions cut 0 bases from V and 0 bases from J, with 18 bases between. CDR3 coding DNA: TGCGCCAGCAGCCAAGATCCTTTGGCAGACGGCTACTCTGGAAACACCATATATTTT. It specifies CASSQDPLADGYSGNTIYF.

This chain joins TRBV27 and TRBJ1-2, with D perhaps matching TRBD1 (6 bases). Germline CDR1 is MNHEY and CDR2 is SMNVEV (reference sequence). V shed 3 bases and J shed 2 bases, with 7 bases lying between them. The CDR3 spans 13 residues. The CDR3 sequence is CASSFQGNYGYTF. The CDR3 DNA is TGTGCCAGCAGTTTCCAGGGGAACTATGGCTACACCTTC.

This chain uses TRBV19 with TRBJ1-1; a possible D gene is TRBD1 (6 bases). The germline V gene has CDR1 LNHDA and CDR2 SQIVND (reference sequence). CDR3 length: 14 residues. Between the trimmed V and J ends, which lost 6 bases and 8 bases, there was a span of 19 bases. CDR3 in DNA: TGTGCCAGTAGCAACCTACCCGGGGGGCGAGAAGCTTTCTTT. Its protein product is CASSNLPGGREAFF.

The count of this clone is one. This chain connects TRBV11-3 to TRBJ2-3; the match to TRBD1 covers 8 bases. After removal of 6 bases from V and 3 bases from J, the junction contained 5 bases not matched to a gene. The germline V gene has CDR1 SGHNT and CDR2 YENEEA. This CDR3 contains 14 residues. CDR3 in DNA: TGTGCCAGCAGTCCGGGACAGGCAACAGATACGCAGTATTTT. Its translation: CASSPGQATDTQYF.

This CDR3 reads CASSDYASVYEQYF. Written as DNA, the CDR3 is TGTGCCAGCAGTGATTACGCGAGCGTCTACGAGCAGTACTTC. V usage is TRBV6-1 and J usage is TRBJ2-7; unclear D gene. Germline V CDR1 and CDR2: MNHNS, SASEGT. The CDR3 is made up of 14 amino acids. The V and J ends lost 3 bases and 3 bases respectively, with 12 bases between them.

CDR3 in DNA: TGTGCCAGCAGTCCATCAAAAATCTACAGGGGAAGATGGGAAAAACTGTTTTTT. Residues: CASSPSKIYRGRWEKLFF. The chain has TRBV27 and TRBJ1-4; TRBD1 matches at 7 bases. The CDR3 runs 18 residues. The junction had 20 bases not matched to a gene; V was cut back by 5 bases and J by 8 bases. CDR1 MNHEY and CDR2 SMNVEV come from the germline V gene (reference sequence).

For the CDR3, the DNA is TGTGCCAGCAGCGCCTCGTTGGGGGACACTGAAGCTTTCTTT. Encoded protein: CASSASLGDTEAFF. This sequence joins TRBV9 and TRBJ1-1; perhaps TRBD1 as D (5 bases). The CDR3 consists of 14 residues. V gave up 3 bases and J gave up 3 bases, with 12 bases separating them. Germline-derived CDR1 and CDR2 are SGDLS and YYNGEE.

This clone was detected only once. The chain is built from TRBV7-9 and TRBJ2-7; TRBD1 matches 7 bases. Germline lookup yields CDR1 SEHNR and CDR2 FQNEAQ (reference sequence). The CDR3 runs to 15 residues. J gave up 3 bases and V 4 bases, and 9 bases lay outside the gene matches. The DNA for the CDR3 is TGTGCCAGCAGCTCGAAGGACAGGCCCCTCTACGAGCAGTACTTC. This gives the protein CASSSKDRPLYEQYF. The full variable domain, in which reference TRBV7-9 and TRBJ2-7 provide the parts outside the CDR3, is DTGVSQNPRHKITKRGQNVTFRCDPISEHNRLYWYRQTLGQGPEFLTYFQNEAQLEKSRLLSDRFSAERPKGSFSTLEIQRTEQGDSAMYLCASSSKDRPLYEQYFGPGTRLTVT.

J is TRBJ1-1 and V is TRBV7-8, with unresolved D. Germline V gene data show CDR1 as SGHVS and CDR2 as FQNEAQ. This CDR3 spans 15 amino acids. Trimming stripped 2 bases from V and 1 base from J, with 11 bases between. The CDR3 spells CASSLSELQNTEAFF. Here the CDR3 DNA reads TGTGCCAGCAGCTTATCAGAGCTCCAGAACACTGAAGCTTTCTTT.

This clone was seen more than once but under ten times. This chain uses TRBV5-1 with TRBJ2-1; 7 bases are shared with TRBD1. Germline assignment: CDR1 SGHRS and CDR2 YFSETQ. Trimming cost V 6 bases and J 3 bases; bases outside gene matches: 6. There are 14 residues in the CDR3. The CDR3 DNA reads TGCGCCAGCATGGAGACAGGGATCTACAATGAGCAGTTCTTC. The encoded protein is CASMETGIYNEQFF.

V usage is TRBV19 and J usage is TRBJ1-5; no definite D call. In germline, CDR1 is LNHDA, CDR2 SQIVND (reference sequence). The V gene lost 6 bases and the J gene lost 6 bases, with 12 bases spanning the gap. The CDR3 consists of 13 residues. The CDR3 DNA reads as TGTGCCAGTAGCTCCATGGAGGGTCAGCCCCAGCATTTT. It translates to CASSSMEGQPQHF.

The rearrangement joins TRBV5-6 to TRBJ1-3; 7 bases align to TRBD1. Germline CDR1 and CDR2: SGHDT and YYEEEE. The V gene end was trimmed by 0 bases and the J gene end by 3 bases; junction bases not matched to a gene: 6. The CDR3 totals 16 residues. As DNA, the CDR3 is TGTGCCAGCAGCTTGGGACAGGGTAACATTGGAAACACCATATATTTT. Amino acid sequence: CASSLGQGNIGNTIYF.

The chain employs TRBV13 and TRBJ1-2; D remains ambiguous. V lost 5 bases and J lost 3, with 10 bases in between. Germline V lookup: CDR1 PRHDT, CDR2 FYEKMQ (reference sequence). The CDR3 is 13 residues long. The CDR3 spells CASSLGEYYGYTF. The CDR3 DNA reads TGTGCCAGCAGCCTCGGGGAGTACTATGGCTACACCTTC. Supplemented by reference TRBV13 and TRBJ1-2, the full variable domain reads AAGVIQSPRHLIKEKRETATLKCYPIPRHDTVYWYQQGPGQDPQFLISFYEKMQSDKGSIPDRFSAQQFSDYHSELNMSSLELGDSALYFCASSLGEYYGYTFGSGTRLTVV.

The V call is TRBV7-2, the J call TRBJ2-2, with a weak D call TRBD1 (7 bases). There are 17 residues in the CDR3. The ends were cut back, 3 bases at V and 4 bases at J, with 18 bases in the middle. Germline V gene sequence: CDR1 SGHTA, CDR2 FQGNSA. The CDR3 reads CASSFSGGGAGTGELFF. CDR3 coding DNA: TGTGCCAGCAGCTTTAGTGGAGGGGGCGCTGGCACCGGGGAGCTGTTTTTT.

V usage is TRBV5-1 and J usage is TRBJ1-1; the match to TRBD1 covers 8 bases. V was clipped by 3 bases and J by 3 bases; unmatched bases: 4. CDR1 and CDR2 from the germline V gene are SGHRS and YFSETQ. CDR3 length: 14 amino acids. The CDR3 loop is CASSSQGGHTEAFF. Written as DNA, the CDR3 is TGCGCCAGCAGCTCACAGGGGGGGCACACTGAAGCTTTCTTT.

The rearrangement links TRBV13 to TRBJ1-2; D unresolved. The CDR3 spans 12 residues. The V gene's germline CDR1 is PRHDT and CDR2 FYEKMQ (reference sequence). The ends were cut back, 2 bases at V and 6 bases at J, with 7 bases in the middle. This chain's CDR3 is CASSLRQHGYTF. The CDR3, as DNA: TGTGCCAGCAGCTTACGTCAGCATGGCTACACCTTC.

This CDR3 reads CATGKRVTEAFF. In DNA, the CDR3 is TGTGCCACCGGGAAAAGGGTCACTGAAGCTTTCTTT. This sequence joins TRBV5-5 and TRBJ1-1; no clear D. The CDR3 loop spans 12 amino acids. CDR1 is SGHKS, CDR2 YYEKEE, per germline (reference sequence). Trimming stripped 9 bases from V and 4 bases from J, with 13 bases between.

Sample share makes this clone medium-sized. This chain links TRBV11-2 with TRBJ1-2, with D tentatively TRBD1 (6 bases). This CDR3 comprises 17 residues. Trimming removed 5 bases at V and 4 bases at J, with 23 bases between. CDR1 and CDR2 from the germline V gene are SGHAT and FQNNGV. CDR3 nucleotide sequence: TGTGCCAGCAGCCCCTACAGGGTACCGTCTTACGTCTATGGCTACACCTTC. Amino acids: CASSPYRVPSYVYGYTF.

The chain couples TRBV7-2 to TRBJ2-2; 9 bases match TRBD2. The CDR3 totals 15 residues. Germline CDR1 and CDR2: SGHTA and FQGNSA. With V trimmed by 2 bases and J by 5 bases, 3 bases remained unmatched. The CDR3 region has the DNA TGTGCCAGCAGCTTAATCAGCGGGAGGACCGGGGAGCTGTTTTTT. It codes for CASSLISGRTGELFF. Looking up the rest from reference TRBV7-2 and TRBJ2-2 gives the full variable domain: GAGVSQSPSNKVTEKGKDVELRCDPISGHTALYWYRQSLGQGLEFLIYFQGNSAPDKSGLPSDRFSAERTGGSVSTLTIQRTQQEDSAVYLCASSLISGRTGELFFGEGSRLTVL.

This chain links TRBV5-5 with TRBJ2-1; 13 bases fit TRBD2. V lost 4 bases to trimming and J lost 8 bases; unmatched junction nucleotides: 12. The V gene's germline CDR1 is SGHKS and CDR2 YYEKEE (reference sequence). CDR3 length: 17 residues. CDR3 sequence: CASSPGPTSGGTHEQFF. In DNA, the CDR3 is TGTGCCAGCAGCCCCGGGCCGACTAGCGGGGGGACCCATGAGCAGTTCTTC.

J is TRBJ2-7 and V is TRBV9; D is ambiguous. Trimming shortened V by 3 bases and J by 0 bases, and 10 bases separated the two germline ends. Germline-derived CDR1 and CDR2 are SGDLS and YYNGEE. The CDR3 has 14 residues. Here the CDR3 reads CASSARVSSYEQYF. The CDR3 region has the DNA TGTGCCAGCAGCGCCCGGGTTAGCTCCTACGAGCAGTACTTC.

The rearrangement uses TRBV7-8 and TRBJ2-5; D remains ambiguous. Germline CDR1 and CDR2: SGHVS and FQNEAQ. Deletions cut 0 bases from V and 4 bases from J, with 0 bases between. There are 11 residues in the CDR3. The CDR3 reads CASSLAETQYF. DNA of the CDR3: TGTGCCAGCAGCTTAGCAGAGACCCAGTACTTC.

The chain is built from TRBV5-6 and TRBJ1-6; 10 bases fit TRBD1. The CDR3 runs to 16 residues. The germline V gene has CDR1 SGHDT and CDR2 YYEEEE. The V gene end was trimmed by 5 bases and the J gene end by 5 bases; junction bases not matched to a gene: 7. In DNA, the CDR3 is TGTGCCAGCAGTCTGGGCGGGACAGGGGATAATTCACCCCTCCACTTT. Encoded protein: CASSLGGTGDNSPLHF.

The chain combines TRBV10-3 with TRBJ2-2, with TRBD2 matching over 8 bases. CDR1 and CDR2 from the germline V gene are ENHRY and SYGVKD. V dropped 3 bases and J dropped 6; count of bases not matched to a gene: 6. This CDR3 has 15 amino acids. CDR3 sequence: CAISDQRETAGELFF. For the CDR3, the DNA is TGTGCCATCAGTGATCAGCGGGAGACGGCCGGGGAGCTGTTTTTT.